Below, 26 T cell receptor beta chains from the same sample are listed, as sequenced in a study of PD-1 blockade in mismatch repair-deficient tumors (dated by TCRdb to the late 2010s). Library prep was done by the immunoSEQ multiplex PCR assay. Sourced from immuneACCESS, this table was stored by TCRdb with only in-frame sequences that have V and J called. A share of the clones is absent; for the studies checked, an unresolved V gene accounts for under half, and the remainder has no known explanation. In all, the sample holds about 120,000 clones, and over 65% of those were seen once. 4% to 6% of the sample comes from the top ten. The input for sequencing was peripheral blood, taken 60 weeks after starting pembrolizumab. Source of these receptors: an adult with mismatch repair-deficient cancer.

This chain joins TRBV18 and TRBJ1-1; 8 bases agree with TRBD1. The trim removed 1 base at V and 8 bases at J, leaving 9 bases unmatched. CDR3 length equals 15 residues. The germline V gene encodes CDR1 KGHSH and CDR2 LQKENI. CDR3 region: CASSPLEAGGAEAFF. The CDR3 DNA reads as TGTGCCAGCTCACCACTGGAGGCAGGGGGCGCGGAAGCTTTCTTT.

The gene calls are TRBV19 and TRBJ1-5; 7 bases line up with TRBD1. From germline, CDR1 is LNHDA and CDR2 SQIVND (reference sequence). Trimming cost V 11 bases and J 0 bases; bases outside gene matches: 10. This CDR3 contains 15 residues. CDR3 protein: CAVRQGLYSNQPQHF. The CDR3 region has the DNA TGTGCCGTACGACAGGGCCTGTATAGCAATCAGCCCCAGCATTTT.

In the case of this clone: Other DNA sequences in this sample translate to the same CDR3. The rearrangement links TRBV6-6 to TRBJ1-1; D uncertain. Trimming cost V 6 bases and J 1 base, with 9 bases left between them. Germline values: CDR1 MNHNY, CDR2 SVGAGI (reference sequence). The CDR3 has 13 amino acids. CDR3 bases: TGTGCCAGCAGCCGTACAGAGAACACTGAAGCTTTCTTT. Protein sequence: CASSRTENTEAFF.

DNA for the CDR3: TGTGCCAGCAGTTACTATGGAAGGGTCCACTACAATGAGCAGTTCTTC. Protein sequence: CASSYYGRVHYNEQFF. This chain joins TRBV6-5 and TRBJ2-1; D not resolved. The CDR3 contains 16 residues. CDR1 and CDR2 (germline): MNHEY, SVGAGI. The V and J ends lost 1 base and 3 bases respectively, with 13 bases between them.

This clone was recorded at least ten times. The DNA of the CDR3 is TGCGCCAGCAGCCAAGATTTAGCGGGAGTATTCAATGAGCAGTTCTTC. It encodes CASSQDLAGVFNEQFF. The V call is TRBV4-1, the J call TRBJ2-1, with TRBD2 matching 9 bases. This CDR3 region has 16 residues. The V and J ends lost 0 bases and 6 bases, in that order; junction bases with no gene match: 6. Germline CDR1 and CDR2: MGHRA and YSYEKL.

CDR3 DNA sequence: TGTGCCAGTAGTGGGCCTGGAAACACCATATATTTT. It codes for CASSGPGNTIYF. V gene TRBV19 combines with J gene TRBJ1-3; D is undetermined. The CDR3 runs 12 residues. Germline V lookup: CDR1 LNHDA, CDR2 SQIVND (reference sequence). V lost 5 bases and J lost 2, with 4 bases in between.

This rearrangement joins TRBV6-5 to TRBJ2-7, with 8 bases matching TRBD2. V lost 0 bases, J lost 0 bases, and 4 bases stayed unmatched. The CDR3 is made up of 16 amino acids. Germline assignment: CDR1 MNHEY and CDR2 SVGAGI. CDR3 DNA sequence: TGTGCCAGCAGTTACTCGATAGGGACTAGCTCCTACGAGCAGTACTTC. Protein: CASSYSIGTSSYEQYF.

This clone was seen a handful of times. This sequence joins TRBV30 and TRBJ1-5; D is unclear. In germline, CDR1 is GTSNPN, CDR2 SVGIG (reference sequence). Trimming shortened V by 1 base and J by 3 bases, and 13 bases separated the two germline ends. This CDR3 is built from 15 residues. Written as DNA, the CDR3 is TGTGCCTGGAGTGATGGTAGAAGGGTCAATCAGCCCCAGCATTTT. This codes for CAWSDGRRVNQPQHF. The full variable domain, its missing parts supplied by reference TRBV30 and TRBJ1-5, is SQTIHQWPATLVQPVGSPLSLECTVEGTSNPNLYWYRQAAGRGLQLLFYSVGIGQISSEVPQNLSASRPQDRQFILSSKKLLLSDSGFYLCAWSDGRRVNQPQHFGDGTRLSIL.

Concerning this clone: Other DNA sequences in the same sample also yield this CDR3. The chain combines TRBV15 with TRBJ1-5; D call uncertain. V gave up 0 bases and J gave up 3 bases, with 0 bases separating them. This CDR3 comprises 12 residues. Germline loops: CDR1 LNHNV, CDR2 YYDKDF (reference sequence). This CDR3 is CATSRDNQPQHF. Here the CDR3 DNA reads TGTGCCACCAGCAGAGACAATCAGCCCCAGCATTTT.

CDR3 residues: CASSGRQGYGYTF. In DNA form, the CDR3 reads TGTGCCAGCAGTGGGAGACAGGGGTATGGCTACACCTTC. V and J are TRBV27 and TRBJ1-2; 8 bases map to TRBD1. From germline, CDR1 is MNHEY and CDR2 SMNVEV (reference sequence). The CDR3 is 13 amino acids. The V and J ends lost 5 bases and 5 bases, in that order; junction bases with no gene match: 4.

The chain uses TRBV6-5 and TRBJ1-2, with D tentatively TRBD1 (6 bases). This CDR3 is 15 amino acids long. CDR1 is MNHEY and CDR2 is SVGAGI in the germline V gene. Trimming removed 2 bases at V and 6 bases at J, with 16 bases between. CDR3: CASSYTRGLHHGYTF. The CDR3 bases are TGTGCCAGCAGTTACACCAGGGGATTACACCATGGCTACACCTTC.

V usage is TRBV5-1 and J usage is TRBJ2-7, with 8 nucleotides matching TRBD2. Trimming cost V 3 bases and J 2 bases; bases outside gene matches: 4. This CDR3 is built from 14 residues. CDR1 is SGHRS, CDR2 YFSETQ, per germline. The CDR3 bases are TGCGCCAGCAGCTCCCGTAGCGGGACCTACGAGCAGTACTTC. Translating gives CASSSRSGTYEQYF. The variable domain in full, with the rest retrieved from reference TRBV5-1 and TRBJ2-7, is KAGVTQTPRYLIKTRGQQVTLSCSPISGHRSVSWYQQTPGQGLQFLFEYFSETQRNKGNFPGRFSGRQFSNSRSEMNVSTLELGDSALYLCASSSRSGTYEQYFGPGTRLTVT.

The chain couples TRBV5-1 to TRBJ2-1; 9 nucleotides match TRBD1. The trim removed 4 bases at V and 7 bases at J, leaving 9 bases unmatched. CDR1 is SGHRS, CDR2 YFSETQ, per germline. The CDR3 has 15 residues. The CDR3: CASSRLQGAVNEQFF. CDR3 in DNA: TGCGCCAGCAGCCGACTACAGGGGGCGGTTAATGAGCAGTTCTTC.

The J gene is TRBJ2-1, the V gene TRBV29-1, with D perhaps assigned TRBD1 or TRBD2 (7 bases each). Germline V gene sequence: CDR1 SQVTM, CDR2 ANQGSEA. The CDR3 consists of 15 residues. V gave up 7 bases and J gave up 8 bases, with 24 bases separating them. The DNA of the CDR3 is TGCAGCGCCAGCGGGACAGTCCCTTATTGGGATGAGCAGTTCTTC. Its translation: CSASGTVPYWDEQFF.

This chain uses TRBV7-6 with TRBJ2-1; maybe TRBD1 (6 bases). The V and J ends lost 5 bases and 4 bases respectively, with 21 bases between them. The CDR3 loop spans 17 amino acids. Germline CDR1 is SGHVS and CDR2 is FNYEAQ. The CDR3 coding sequence is TGTGCCAGCAGCCCGACCAGGGGAAGGTTAGAATACAATGAGCAGTTCTTC. It is translated as CASSPTRGRLEYNEQFF.

V usage is TRBV28 and J usage is TRBJ2-1; 8 bases are a match to TRBD2. The V and J ends lost 5 bases and 14 bases, in that order; junction bases with no gene match: 8. CDR1 and CDR2 (germline): MDHEN, SYDVKM. The CDR3 contains 12 residues. The CDR3 here is CASSLTSAGEFF. The CDR3 DNA sequence: TGTGCCAGCAGTCTGACTAGCGCGGGGGAGTTCTTC.

This chain joins TRBV15 and TRBJ2-1, with D tentatively TRBD2 (5 bases). The germline V gene encodes CDR1 LNHNV and CDR2 YYDKDF (reference sequence). This CDR3 contains 13 residues. V lost 3 bases to trimming and J lost 9 bases, with 12 bases between them. This CDR3 is CATSRDLSSEQFF. The CDR3 bases are TGTGCCACCAGCAGGGACTTATCGAGTGAGCAGTTCTTC.

The chain employs TRBV20-1 and TRBJ2-5; D is undetermined. Germline-derived CDR1 and CDR2 are DFQATT and SNEGSKA (reference sequence). The CDR3 runs 10 residues. The V end lost 4 bases, the J end lost 5 bases, and 5 bases lay between the germline ends. The CDR3 DNA sequence: TGCAGTGCTACCCTGGAGACCCAGTACTTC. Encoded protein: CSATLETQYF.

The chain employs TRBV7-8 and TRBJ2-4; D tentatively reads TRBD1 or TRBD2 (5 bases each). The V end lost 1 base, the J end lost 5 bases, and 15 bases lay between the germline ends. Per germline, CDR1 SGHVS and CDR2 FQNEAQ. The CDR3 contains 16 residues. As DNA, the CDR3 is TGTGCCAGCAGCTTAGGTAGTCACGGGACCGAAAACATTCAGTACTTC. Residues: CASSLGSHGTENIQYF.

The chain employs TRBV5-1 and TRBJ2-1, with 11 bases identical to TRBD2. V gave up 3 bases and J gave up 0 bases; unmatched junction bases: 11. This CDR3 contains 19 residues. Germline values: CDR1 SGHRS, CDR2 YFSETQ. The CDR3 loop reads CASSWRVAGGDSSYNEQFF. The CDR3 DNA is TGCGCCAGCAGCTGGAGGGTAGCGGGAGGGGACAGCTCCTACAATGAGCAGTTCTTC.

V is TRBV28 and J is TRBJ2-2; D may correspond to TRBD1 or TRBD2 (6 bases each). V dropped 8 bases and J dropped 1 base, with 14 bases sitting between them. CDR1 and CDR2 from the germline V gene are MDHEN and SYDVKM. The CDR3 has 15 amino acids. CDR3 amino acids: CASGGGRVNTGELFF. The CDR3 DNA follows: TGTGCCAGCGGAGGGGGACGGGTGAACACCGGGGAGCTGTTTTTT.

This clone was counted once. This CDR3 is CASSIGRAGGPIGELFF. The DNA of the CDR3 is TGTGCCAGTAGTATAGGCCGCGCGGGAGGGCCGATCGGGGAGCTGTTTTTT. The rearrangement links TRBV19 to TRBJ2-2, with 9 bases aligning to TRBD2. J lost 7 bases, V lost 1 base, and 10 bases had no gene match. This CDR3 is 17 amino acids long. Germline V CDR1 and CDR2: LNHDA, SQIVND (reference sequence).

V is TRBV21-1 and J is TRBJ2-7; the table calls TRBD2, which could not be checked here. TRBV21-1 is tagged as a pseudogene. CDR3 length: 14 amino acids. The DNA for the CDR3 is TGTGCCAGCAGGGTAGCGGGAGGGCTCTACGAGCAGTACTTC. Encoded protein: CASRVAGGLYEQYF.

V is TRBV11-3 and J is TRBJ2-5; D is uncertain. CDR1 is SGHNT, CDR2 YENEEA, per germline. V lost 0 bases and J 1 base, leaving 3 bases between the germline ends. This CDR3 has 13 amino acids. CDR3: CASSLEIQETQYF. The CDR3 nucleotides are TGTGCCAGCAGCTTAGAAATCCAAGAGACCCAGTACTTC. The entire variable domain, with the rest obtained from reference TRBV11-3 and TRBJ2-5, is as follows: EAGVVQSPRYKIIEKKQPVAFWCNPISGHNTLYWYLQNLGQGPELLIRYENEEAVDDSQLPKDRFSAERLKGVDSTLKIQPAELGDSAVYLCASSLEIQETQYFGPGTRLLVL.

This clone turned up a few times. The gene calls are TRBV19 and TRBJ1-5; D possibly corresponds to TRBD1 (6 bases). There are 16 residues in the CDR3. Between the trimmed V and J ends, which lost 5 bases and 0 bases, there was a span of 14 bases. The germline gives CDR1 LNHDA, CDR2 SQIVND (reference sequence). CDR3 sequence reads: CASSWGTTNSNQPQHF. The CDR3 region has the DNA TGTGCCAGTAGTTGGGGGACAACAAATAGCAATCAGCCCCAGCATTTT.

The chain links TRBV28 to TRBJ2-7; either TRBD1 or TRBD2 may supply D (5 bases each). The germline V gene has CDR1 MDHEN and CDR2 SYDVKM. The CDR3 contains 15 residues. The V end was cut by 5 bases, the J end by 5 bases, with 19 bases between. CDR3 sequence: CASSKGTGRVDEQYF. In DNA, the CDR3 is TGTGCCAGCAGTAAGGGTACGGGGCGCGTCGACGAGCAGTACTTC.